The sequence of this TCR beta chain was determined in a study of cytomegalovirus exposure and HLA in healthy donors. The PCR employed 60 Vbeta primers together with 13 Jbeta primers. Data came from immunoSEQ multiplex PCR; TCRdb stores just in-frame clones and leaves some out. The sample holds 110,000 to 150,000 clones, about 73% seen once. CDR1 is GTSNPN, CDR2 SVGIG, per germline (reference sequence). The CDR3 contains 13 residues. Trimming removed 3 bases at V and 2 bases at J, with 9 bases between. Comment on this clone: What it binds is unknown.

Findings and caveats of the study: In a later analysis, donors in an Asian-associated ancestry cluster reportedly had fewer N-insertions in productive TCRs than the cohort mean. When analyzed later, a missense DCLRE1C variant was found to be linked to TCR beta V- and J-gene trimming. HLA alleles were associated with roughly 15,000 TCR beta sequences in a later analysis at 0.05 false discovery rate.

The origin of this receptor is an older woman in good health and CMV-seropositive. Sequencing was carried out using PBMCs. The genes are TRBV30 and TRBJ2-3; weak D call: TRBD2 (5 bases). The DNA of the CDR3 is TGTGCCTGGAGCGCGGGTACCACAGATACGCAGTATTTT. Its protein product is CAWSAGTTDTQYF.